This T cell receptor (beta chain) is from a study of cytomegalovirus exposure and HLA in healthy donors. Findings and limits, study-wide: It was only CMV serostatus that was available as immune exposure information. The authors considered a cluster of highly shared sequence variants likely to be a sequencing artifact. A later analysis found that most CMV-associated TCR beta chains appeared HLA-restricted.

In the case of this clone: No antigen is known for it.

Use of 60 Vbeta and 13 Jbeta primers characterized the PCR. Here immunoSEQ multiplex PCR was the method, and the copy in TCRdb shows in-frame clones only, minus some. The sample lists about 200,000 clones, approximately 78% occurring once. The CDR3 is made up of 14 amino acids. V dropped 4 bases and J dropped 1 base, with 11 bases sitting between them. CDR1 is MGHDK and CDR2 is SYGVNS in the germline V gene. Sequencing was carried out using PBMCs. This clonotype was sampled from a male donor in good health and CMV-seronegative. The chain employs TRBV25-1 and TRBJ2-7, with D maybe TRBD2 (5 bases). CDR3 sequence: CASSAGMGSYEQYF. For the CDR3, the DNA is TGTGCCAGCAGTGCCGGGATGGGATCCTACGAGCAGTACTTC.